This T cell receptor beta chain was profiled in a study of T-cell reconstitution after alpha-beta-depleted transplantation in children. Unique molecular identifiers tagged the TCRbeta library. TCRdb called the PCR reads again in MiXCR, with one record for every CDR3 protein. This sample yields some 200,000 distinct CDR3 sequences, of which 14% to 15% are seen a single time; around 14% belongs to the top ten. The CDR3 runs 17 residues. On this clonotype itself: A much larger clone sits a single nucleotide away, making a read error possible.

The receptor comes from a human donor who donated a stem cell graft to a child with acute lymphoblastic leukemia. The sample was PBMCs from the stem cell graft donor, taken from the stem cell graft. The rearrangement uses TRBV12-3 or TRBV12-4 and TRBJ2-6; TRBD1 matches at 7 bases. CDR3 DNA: TGTGCCACCAGTTTACGACAGGGCTTAGCTGGGGCCAACGTCCTGACTTTC. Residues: CATSLRQGLAGANVLTF.